The T cell receptor (beta chain) described here comes from a study of shared clonotypes between healthy human individuals. In germline, CDR1 is SQVTM, CDR2 ANQGSEA. V lost 7 bases and J lost 0, with 12 bases in between. This CDR3 has 13 residues. For every subset, genomic DNA was evenly distributed across several immunoSEQ plates. Data came from immunoSEQ multiplex PCR; TCRdb stores just in-frame clones and leaves some out. The table shows about 640,000 clones, with roughly 78% occurring only once. This chain links TRBV29-1 with TRBJ1-1, with a tentative D call TRBD1 (5 bases). The receptor was isolated from a woman aged 25 to 45 in good health. What was sequenced was memory CD4+ T cells sorted from blood. Documented subset: CD45RA-negative fraction. CDR3 sequence: CSGRGGLNTEAFF. The CDR3 DNA sequence: TGCAGCGGGCGTGGGGGACTGAACACTGAAGCTTTCTTT.